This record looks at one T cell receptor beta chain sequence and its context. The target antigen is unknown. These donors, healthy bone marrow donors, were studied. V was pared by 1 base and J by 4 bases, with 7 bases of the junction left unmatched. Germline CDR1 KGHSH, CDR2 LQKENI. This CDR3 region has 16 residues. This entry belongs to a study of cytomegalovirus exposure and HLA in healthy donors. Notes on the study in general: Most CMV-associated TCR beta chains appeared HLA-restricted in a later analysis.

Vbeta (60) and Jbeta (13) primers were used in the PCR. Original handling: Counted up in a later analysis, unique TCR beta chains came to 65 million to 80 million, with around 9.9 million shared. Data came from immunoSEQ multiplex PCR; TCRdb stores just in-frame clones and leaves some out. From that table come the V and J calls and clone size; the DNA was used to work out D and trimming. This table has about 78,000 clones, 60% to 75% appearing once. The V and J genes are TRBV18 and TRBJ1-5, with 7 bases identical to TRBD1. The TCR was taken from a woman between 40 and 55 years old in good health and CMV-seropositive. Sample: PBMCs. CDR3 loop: CASSPQGAFLNQPQHF. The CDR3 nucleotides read TGTGCCAGCTCACCACAGGGGGCCTTCCTTAATCAGCCCCAGCATTTT.